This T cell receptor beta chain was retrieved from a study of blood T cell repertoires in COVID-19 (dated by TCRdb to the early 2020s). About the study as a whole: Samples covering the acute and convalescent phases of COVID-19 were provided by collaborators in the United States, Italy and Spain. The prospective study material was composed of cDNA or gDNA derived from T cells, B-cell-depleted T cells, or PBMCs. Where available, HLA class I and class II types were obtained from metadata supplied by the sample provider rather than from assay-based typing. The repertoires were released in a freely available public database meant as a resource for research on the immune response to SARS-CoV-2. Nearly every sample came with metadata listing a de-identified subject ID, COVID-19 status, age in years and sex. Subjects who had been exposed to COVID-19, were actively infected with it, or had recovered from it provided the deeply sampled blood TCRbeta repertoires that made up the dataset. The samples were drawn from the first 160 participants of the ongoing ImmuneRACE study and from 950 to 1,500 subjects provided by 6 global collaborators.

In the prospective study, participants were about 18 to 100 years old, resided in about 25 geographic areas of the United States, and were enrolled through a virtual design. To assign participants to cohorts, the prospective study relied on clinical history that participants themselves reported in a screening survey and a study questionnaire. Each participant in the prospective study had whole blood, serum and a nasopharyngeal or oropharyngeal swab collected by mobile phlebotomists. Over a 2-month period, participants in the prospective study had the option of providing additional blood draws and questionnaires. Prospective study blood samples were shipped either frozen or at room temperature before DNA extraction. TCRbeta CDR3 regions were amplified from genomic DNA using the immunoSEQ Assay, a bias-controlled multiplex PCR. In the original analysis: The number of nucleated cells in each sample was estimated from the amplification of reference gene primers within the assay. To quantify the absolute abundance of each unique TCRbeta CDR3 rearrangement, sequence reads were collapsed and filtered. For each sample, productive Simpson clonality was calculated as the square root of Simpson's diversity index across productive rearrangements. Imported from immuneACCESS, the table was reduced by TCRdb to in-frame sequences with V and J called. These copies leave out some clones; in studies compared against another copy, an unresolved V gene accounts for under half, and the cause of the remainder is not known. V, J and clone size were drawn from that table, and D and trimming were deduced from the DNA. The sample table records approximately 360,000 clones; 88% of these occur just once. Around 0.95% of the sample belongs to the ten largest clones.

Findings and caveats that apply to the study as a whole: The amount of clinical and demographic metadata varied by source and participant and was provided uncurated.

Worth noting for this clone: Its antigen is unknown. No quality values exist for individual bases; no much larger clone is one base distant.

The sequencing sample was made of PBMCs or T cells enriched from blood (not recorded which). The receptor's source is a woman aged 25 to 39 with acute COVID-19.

The DNA sequence is as follows: TGTGCCAGTAGTCTCAAACGACTAGCGGGGGGGCTGTACGAGCAGTACTTC. Translated, it gives CASSLKRLAGGLYEQYF. This receptor chain uses TRBV19 and TRBJ2-7, and 14 junctional nucleotides match TRBD2. V ends up 5 bases short and J 4 bases short, with an unmatched junction base count of 10. Taken from the germline V gene (reference sequence), the CDR1 and CDR2 loops are LNHDA and SQIVND. From the cysteine through the phenylalanine, the CDR3 covers 17 amino acids. Just the 51-base CDR3 DNA is kept, in frame starting at base 1.